The sequence of this T cell receptor beta chain was determined in a study of T cells in Graves' hyperthyroidism and ophthalmopathy. Study-wide results and caveats: Most thyroid-expanded clonotypes above 0.001 were also found in blood.

RNA transcripts served as the template for amplifying TCR beta CDR3 regions. A first-round RT-PCR of the TCR CDR3 used the HTBI primer set. TCRdb re-called the multiplex PCR reads with MiXCR, one entry per CDR3 protein. In the table there are over 300,000 distinct CDR3 sequences, approximately 14% of which are singletons. This clonotype was counted ten times or more. No antigen is known for it. The sequenced sample was blood. The receptor comes from a woman aged 55-69 years with Graves' hyperthyroidism.

This CDR3 is CSAPASGSSYEQYF. CDR3 nucleotide sequence: TGCAGTGCTCCTGCTAGCGGGAGCTCCTACGAGCAGTACTTC. V and J are TRBV20-1 and TRBJ2-7; 10 bases are a match to TRBD2. Germline V gene data show CDR1 as DFQATT and CDR2 as SNEGSKA (reference sequence). The CDR3 loop spans 14 amino acids. J gave up 0 bases and V 5 bases, and 4 bases lay outside the gene matches.